This T cell receptor beta chain derives from a study of cytomegalovirus exposure and HLA in healthy donors. Across the study: Researchers previously reported finding 90 million to 130 million unique TCR beta sequences from around 200 million T cells.

Germline values: CDR1 SEHNR, CDR2 FQNEAQ (reference sequence). CDR3 size: 16 residues. V was pared by 5 bases and J by 0 bases, with 6 bases of the junction left unmatched. With 60 Vbeta and 13 Jbeta primers, the PCR was carried out. Per the authors' pipeline: Later, tens of millions of unique TCR beta chains were counted in an analysis, and approximately 10 million of them were shared. The protocol was immunoSEQ multiplex PCR, while the TCRdb copy is restricted to in-frame clones and leaves out a portion. V and J calls plus clone size are reproduced from that table; the DNA served to infer D and trimming. The table includes some 250,000 clones, 82% detected once.

The chain has TRBV7-9 and TRBJ2-7; TRBD2 matches at 11 bases. What was sequenced was PBMCs. The sequence came from a woman in her thirties or forties in good health and CMV-seropositive. The CDR3 reads CASSTRLAGSSYEQYF. As DNA, the CDR3 is TGTGCCAGCAGCACTAGACTAGCGGGGAGCTCCTACGAGCAGTACTTC.